The entry that follows covers one T cell receptor beta chain sequence. These data belong to a study of blood T cell repertoires in COVID-19. J lost 0 bases, V lost 0 bases, and 14 bases had no gene match. The germline V gene encodes CDR1 LGHNT and CDR2 FRNRAP. CDR3 length: 21 amino acids. Repertoires were generated with immunoSEQ multiplex PCR, while TCRdb's copy carries only in-frame clones and drops some. The repertoire includes about half a million clones, 88% of them detected once, and 7% to 10% sits in the top ten. The rearrangement uses TRBV12-5 and TRBJ2-1; 10 bases fit TRBD1. Sequencing was performed on PBMCs or T cells enriched from blood (not recorded which). This clonotype originated in a woman aged 55-70 years who had recovered from COVID-19. CDR3 DNA: TGTGCTAGTGGTTTGGTACAAGTGACAGGGGGCCAAACGAACTCCTACAATGAGCAGTTCTTC. Translation: CASGLVQVTGGQTNSYNEQFF.